What follows are 22 T cell receptor beta chains derived from one specimen sequenced in a study of blood T cell repertoires in COVID-19. The table came from immunoSEQ multiplex PCR; TCRdb's copy has only in-frame clones and leaves some out. The sample has about 120,000 clones, more than 60% seen once; the top ten hold under 3%. Source material: peripheral blood. The origin of the receptors is a man between 70 and 80 years old with acute or convalescent COVID-19.

This rearrangement joins TRBV19 to TRBJ1-2, with D maybe TRBD1 (6 bases). Germline CDR1 reads LNHDA; CDR2 reads SQIVND (reference sequence). The germline V and J ends were trimmed by 9 bases and 2 bases, with 19 bases remaining between them. CDR3 size: 15 residues. The DNA of the CDR3 is TGTGCCAGCGCCTACAGGGACCCTGCCAACTATGGCTACACCTTC. Protein product: CASAYRDPANYGYTF.

The chain is built from TRBV6-2 or TRBV6-3 and TRBJ2-1, with 7 bases identical to TRBD2. This CDR3 contains 20 residues. V gave up 2 bases and J gave up 7 bases; unmatched junction bases: 23. Germline-derived CDR1 and CDR2 are MNHEY and SVGEGT. The CDR3 coding sequence is TGTGCCAGCAGTTACACTCTAAAGCCGGACGGCCGTCTGGGGGGGAATGAGCAGTTCTTC. It is translated as CASSYTLKPDGRLGGNEQFF.

The J gene is TRBJ1-1, the V gene TRBV19; TRBD1 is a possible D gene (6 bases). The V gene lost 1 base and the J gene lost 1 base, with 16 bases spanning the gap. Germline V CDR1 and CDR2: LNHDA, SQIVND (reference sequence). The CDR3 contains 17 residues. This CDR3 reads CASSIGPGALGNTEAFF. The CDR3 DNA reads as TGTGCCAGTAGTATAGGGCCAGGGGCGCTGGGGAACACTGAAGCTTTCTTT.

The chain combines TRBV9 with TRBJ2-5; 11 nucleotides align to TRBD2. CDR1 and CDR2 from the germline V gene are SGDLS and YYNGEE. CDR3 length: 16 residues. V lost 7 bases and J lost 5; bases outside the gene matches: 13. The CDR3 loop is CASLRLAGRLRETQYF. The CDR3 coding sequence is TGTGCCAGCCTACGACTAGCGGGGCGATTAAGGGAGACCCAGTACTTC.

The rearrangement links TRBV29-1 to TRBJ1-3, with a possible D match to TRBD1 (6 bases). V lost 7 bases and J lost 4, with 14 bases in between. Germline loops: CDR1 SQVTM, CDR2 ANQGSEA. This CDR3 has 13 residues. For the CDR3, the DNA is TGCAGCGCAGCCGGGACATCAGGAAACACCATATATTTT. This encodes CSAAGTSGNTIYF.

The V and J genes are TRBV12-5 and TRBJ2-1, with D possibly matching TRBD1 (6 bases). This CDR3 is built from 15 residues. Trimming took 1 base from V and 3 from J, leaving 10 bases between them. Germline-derived CDR1 and CDR2 are LGHNT and FRNRAP. Here the CDR3 DNA reads TGTGCTAGTGGTTTGGCCCGACAGGTCTACAATGAGCAGTTCTTC. This sequence encodes CASGLARQVYNEQFF.

This clone appeared a single time. This chain links TRBV5-8 with TRBJ1-5; D call uncertain. Trimming left V 0 bases short and J 6 bases short, with 7 bases between. Germline V gene sequence: CDR1 SGHTS, CDR2 YDEGEE. This CDR3 is 13 amino acids long. The CDR3 region has the DNA TGTGCCAGCAGCTTGGTGAGCGGTCAGCCCCAGCATTTT. The encoded protein is CASSLVSGQPQHF.

This clone was counted only a few times. The chain combines TRBV15 with TRBJ2-5; 10 bases are a match to TRBD1. V dropped 6 bases and J dropped 7; count of bases not matched to a gene: 2. Germline V gives CDR1 LNHNV, CDR2 YYDKDF (reference sequence). This CDR3 spans 12 amino acids. The CDR3 reads CATRGTGATQYF. For the CDR3, the DNA is TGTGCCACCAGGGGGACAGGGGCGACCCAGTACTTC.

This chain joins TRBV10-1 and TRBJ1-5, with 8 bases identical to TRBD1. J was trimmed by 6 bases and V by 6 bases; bases with no gene match: 4. Germline values: CDR1 WNHNN, CDR2 SYGVQD (reference sequence). The length of the CDR3 is 13 residues. The CDR3 is CASSRDRLQPQHF. The DNA for the CDR3 is TGCGCCAGCAGCAGGGACAGGCTTCAGCCCCAGCATTTT.

The chain uses TRBV27 and TRBJ2-7; a weak D match, TRBD1 (5 bases). CDR3 length: 15 residues. Germline values: CDR1 MNHEY, CDR2 SMNVEV (reference sequence). Trimming stripped 0 bases from V and 3 bases from J, with 12 bases between. CDR3 coding DNA: TGTGCCAGCAGTTTATCGGGGCAGCTAAACTACGAGCAGTACTTC. Translation gives CASSLSGQLNYEQYF.

The gene calls are TRBV24-1 and TRBJ1-1; D possibly corresponds to TRBD1 (5 bases). The CDR3 loop spans 13 amino acids. Trimming removed 7 bases from V and 4 bases from J, with 12 bases in between. Germline CDR1 KGHDR, CDR2 SFDVKD. The CDR3: CATRGPEVTEAFF. DNA of the CDR3: TGTGCCACCAGGGGGCCCGAGGTCACTGAAGCTTTCTTT.

The V gene is TRBV19, the J gene TRBJ2-5; D gene unclear. Germline loops: CDR1 LNHDA, CDR2 SQIVND (reference sequence). This CDR3 contains 14 residues. V lost 2 bases, J lost 2 bases, and 9 bases lay in between. In DNA form, the CDR3 reads TGTGCCAGTAGTATAATCGGCAGGCAAGAGACCCAGTACTTC. This translates into CASSIIGRQETQYF.

This clone has more than one count but fewer than ten. This rearrangement joins TRBV19 to TRBJ1-6, with 8 bases fitting TRBD1. The CDR3 has 15 residues. The J segment lost 8 bases and the V segment lost 0 bases, leaving 3 bases of the junction unmatched. Germline loops: CDR1 LNHDA, CDR2 SQIVND (reference sequence). The CDR3 coding sequence is TGTGCCAGTAGTATAGATGACAGGGGATATTCACCCCTCCACTTT. It encodes CASSIDDRGYSPLHF.

The V gene is TRBV7-8, the J gene TRBJ1-2, with no clear D. Trimming took off 2 bases at V and 6 bases at J, with 10 bases between the two ends. CDR1 is SGHVS and CDR2 is FQNEAQ in the germline V gene. The CDR3 spans 13 residues. The chain's CDR3 is CASSLSPYNGYTF. The CDR3 nucleotides are TGTGCCAGCAGCTTATCCCCCTATAATGGCTACACCTTC.

J is TRBJ1-1 and V is TRBV11-2; D gene unclear. The CDR3 covers 12 residues. Trimming cost V 5 bases and J 7 bases, with 11 bases left between them. Germline CDR1 and CDR2: SGHAT and FQNNGV. The CDR3 region is CASSHERSEAFF. The CDR3 DNA sequence: TGTGCCAGCAGCCACGAAAGGAGTGAAGCTTTCTTT.

This sequence joins TRBV7-2 and TRBJ2-1, with 11 nucleotides matching TRBD2. The length of the CDR3 is 15 residues. V lost 5 bases, J lost 5 bases, and 5 bases stayed unmatched. Germline V gene data show CDR1 as SGHTA and CDR2 as FQGNSA. CDR3 in amino acids: CASSPTSGADNEQFF. The CDR3 region has the DNA TGTGCCAGCAGCCCGACTAGCGGGGCGGACAATGAGCAGTTCTTC.

The chain couples TRBV6-5 to TRBJ1-1; D is undetermined. This CDR3 spans 12 amino acids. CDR1 and CDR2 from the germline V gene are MNHEY and SVGAGI. The V end was cut by 8 bases, the J end by 7 bases, with 14 bases between. The CDR3 protein is CASYAGMGEAFF. In nucleotides, the CDR3 is TGTGCCAGCTACGCCGGGATGGGTGAAGCTTTCTTT.

V usage is TRBV6-1 and J usage is TRBJ1-2; 11 nucleotides agree with TRBD1. V trimming: 0 bases; J trimming: 5 bases; junction bases outside the gene matches: 5. Germline-derived CDR1 and CDR2 are MNHNS and SASEGT. The CDR3 runs 16 residues. The CDR3 is CASSEAGGQGVYGYTF. CDR3 DNA sequence: TGTGCCAGCAGTGAAGCGGGGGGACAGGGGGTTTATGGCTACACCTTC.

This clone appeared a few times. This sequence joins TRBV7-3 and TRBJ1-1; perhaps TRBD1 as D (6 bases). The CDR3 is 14 amino acids. The V end lost 5 bases, the J end lost 0 bases, and 10 bases lay between the germline ends. Germline CDR1 reads SGHTA; CDR2 reads FQGTGA. The CDR3 DNA is TGTGCCAGCAGCCAGGACAGTCTGAACACTGAAGCTTTCTTT. Translating it yields CASSQDSLNTEAFF.

The V gene is TRBV29-1, the J gene TRBJ1-2, with D perhaps matching TRBD1 (5 bases). The CDR3 sequence is 14 residues long. CDR1 SQVTM and CDR2 ANQGSEA come from the germline V gene. Trimming cost V 3 bases and J 0 bases, with 11 bases left between them. The CDR3 reads CSVELDKANYGYTF. The CDR3, as DNA: TGCAGCGTTGAGTTGGACAAAGCTAACTATGGCTACACCTTC.

The V gene is TRBV19, the J gene TRBJ1-1; no clear D. There are 14 residues in the CDR3. Trimming stripped 3 bases from V and 2 bases from J, with 10 bases between. Germline CDR1 reads LNHDA; CDR2 reads SQIVND (reference sequence). The CDR3 sequence: CASSIPRGNTEAFF. The CDR3 DNA sequence: TGTGCCAGTAGTATCCCCCGAGGAAACACTGAAGCTTTCTTT.

V is TRBV5-1 and J is TRBJ1-3; the match to TRBD1 covers 10 bases. The CDR3 is made up of 19 amino acids. Germline CDR1 reads SGHRS; CDR2 reads YFSETQ. Trimming removed 3 bases from V and 1 base from J; junction bases left unmatched: 13. The CDR3 region has the DNA TGCGCCAGCAGCTATACCGGGACAGGGGCTATGGATTCTGGAAACACCATATATTTT. Its protein is CASSYTGTGAMDSGNTIYF.